The 15 T cell receptor beta chains below all came from one sample that was sequenced in a study of cytomegalovirus exposure and HLA in healthy donors. Libraries were prepared by immunoSEQ multiplex PCR; TCRdb keeps only in-frame clonotypes and omits some of them. The repertoire holds under 400,000 clones, with roughly 85% as singletons. Sequencing used PBMCs. The receptor set was obtained from a woman between 18 and 29 years old in good health and CMV-seronegative.

About this clone: Other DNA sequences in this sample translate to the same CDR3. This sequence joins TRBV5-1 and TRBJ2-2; TRBD1 matches at 10 bases. CDR1 is SGHRS and CDR2 is YFSETQ in the germline V gene. The V gene end was trimmed by 2 bases and the J gene end by 0 bases; junction bases not matched to a gene: 4. The CDR3 spans 17 residues. The CDR3 DNA sequence: TGCGCCAGCAGCTTACATGGACAGGGGGCGAACACCGGGGAGCTGTTTTTT. It is translated as CASSLHGQGANTGELFF. The whole variable domain, filled in from reference TRBV5-1 and TRBJ2-2, reads KAGVTQTPRYLIKTRGQQVTLSCSPISGHRSVSWYQQTPGQGLQFLFEYFSETQRNKGNFPGRFSGRQFSNSRSEMNVSTLELGDSALYLCASSLHGQGANTGELFFGEGSRLTVL.

The rearrangement uses TRBV7-9 and TRBJ1-5, with 7 positions matching TRBD1. The V gene's germline CDR1 is SEHNR and CDR2 FQNEAQ (reference sequence). J lost 8 bases, V lost 1 base, and 11 bases had no gene match. The CDR3 is 16 amino acids. The CDR3 sequence is CASSLGLRQGEEPQHF. Here the CDR3 DNA reads TGTGCCAGCAGCTTAGGTTTAAGACAGGGCGAGGAGCCCCAGCATTTT.

This rearrangement joins TRBV30 to TRBJ1-3; D unclear. The germline gives CDR1 GTSNPN, CDR2 SVGIG (reference sequence). This CDR3 has 15 residues. The ends were cut back, 1 base at V and 0 bases at J, with 10 bases in the middle. In DNA form, the CDR3 reads TGTGCCTGGAGTGGTGGGTGGAGCTCTGGAAACACCATATATTTT. Residues: CAWSGGWSSGNTIYF.

The rearrangement joins TRBV13 to TRBJ2-5; D is possibly TRBD1 (5 bases). Germline assignment: CDR1 PRHDT and CDR2 FYEKMQ (reference sequence). The CDR3 spans 16 residues. The V gene lost 4 bases and the J gene lost 4 bases, with 19 bases spanning the gap. CDR3 loop: CASSSPGLASPETQYF. CDR3 DNA: TGTGCCAGCAGCTCCCCAGGGCTGGCCTCCCCAGAGACCCAGTACTTC.

V is TRBV27 and J is TRBJ2-1; TRBD2 might be the D (6 bases). Germline CDR1 MNHEY, CDR2 SMNVEV (reference sequence). The CDR3 runs to 16 residues. The V end was cut by 5 bases, the J end by 0 bases, with 14 bases between. The CDR3 DNA sequence: TGTGCCAGCAGTCCCCGGGAGCCTAGCTCCTACAATGAGCAGTTCTTC. Translated, it gives CASSPREPSSYNEQFF.

The genes are TRBV5-4 and TRBJ2-5, with D hard to call. CDR1 and CDR2 from the germline V gene are SGHNT and YYREEE (reference sequence). This CDR3 is 12 amino acids long. Trimming took 4 bases from V and 4 from J, leaving 8 bases between them. This chain's CDR3 is CASSVTVETQYF. In DNA form, the CDR3 reads TGTGCCAGCAGCGTTACGGTAGAGACCCAGTACTTC.

J is TRBJ2-3 and V is TRBV9, with 8 bases matching TRBD2. Germline values: CDR1 SGDLS, CDR2 YYNGEE. The CDR3 has 15 amino acids. V lost 3 bases, J lost 0 bases, and 3 bases stayed unmatched. The CDR3, as DNA: TGTGCCAGCAGCGGCCCTAGCGGGAGCACAGATACGCAGTATTTT. Amino acid sequence: CASSGPSGSTDTQYF.

V usage is TRBV9 and J usage is TRBJ2-7; 7 positions match TRBD2. The ends lost 5 bases at V and 0 bases at J; junction bases unmatched: 14. This CDR3 is 17 amino acids long. CDR1 is SGDLS, CDR2 YYNGEE, per germline. The CDR3 sequence: CASSVGIEGGSSYEQYF. Here the CDR3 DNA reads TGTGCCAGCAGTGTCGGTATAGAGGGCGGGAGCTCCTACGAGCAGTACTTC.

The chain is built from TRBV10-2 and TRBJ1-5; weak D call: TRBD1 (6 bases). V was pared by 6 bases and J by 1 base, with 10 bases between. The CDR3 covers 14 residues. Germline V CDR1 and CDR2: WSHSY, SAAADI. The CDR3 here is CASRDSMSNQPQHF. The DNA for the CDR3 is TGCGCCAGCAGGGACAGCATGAGCAATCAGCCCCAGCATTTT.

The chain has TRBV28 and TRBJ1-1; tentatively, D is TRBD1 (5 bases). V lost 5 bases and J 3 bases, leaving 19 bases between the germline ends. The CDR3 length is 16 residues. Germline V gene lookup returns CDR1 MDHEN and CDR2 SYDVKM. In DNA, the CDR3 is TGTGCCAGCAGTCCCCACGGTTTGGGAGGGGACACTGAAGCTTTCTTT. It translates to CASSPHGLGGDTEAFF.

V and J are TRBV27 and TRBJ2-5, with 9 nucleotides matching TRBD2. V lost 3 bases to trimming and J lost 5 bases; unmatched junction nucleotides: 4. CDR3 length equals 14 residues. The germline gives CDR1 MNHEY, CDR2 SMNVEV (reference sequence). In DNA form, the CDR3 reads TGTGCCAGCAGTTTGGGGACTAGCTTCGAGACCCAGTACTTC. Translation: CASSLGTSFETQYF.

The rearrangement links TRBV4-1 to TRBJ2-6; TRBD1 might be the D (5 bases). Trimming took off 1 base at V and 0 bases at J, with 16 bases between the two ends. CDR1 and CDR2 (germline): MGHRA, YSYEKL. The CDR3 is 19 residues long. CDR3 region: CASSQGGVAAYSGANVLTF. The CDR3, as DNA: TGCGCCAGCAGCCAAGGGGGCGTGGCAGCTTACTCTGGGGCCAACGTCCTGACTTTC.

The chain is built from TRBV6-1 and TRBJ1-4, with D maybe TRBD1 (6 bases). V lost 6 bases and J lost 5, with 16 bases in between. The CDR3 contains 15 residues. Germline lookup yields CDR1 MNHNS and CDR2 SASEGT. The CDR3 DNA reads TGTGCCAGCAGGTTAGGGGGACGGAGGAATGAAAAACTGTTTTTT. Translating it yields CASRLGGRRNEKLFF.

The chain links TRBV14 to TRBJ1-2; TRBD1 might be the D (6 bases). V lost 1 base and J 4 bases, leaving 10 bases between the germline ends. Germline-derived CDR1 and CDR2 are SGHDN and FVKESK. The CDR3 has 14 residues. The CDR3, as DNA: TGTGCCAGCAGCCAAGTACAGGGTATCTATGGCTACACCTTC. This encodes CASSQVQGIYGYTF.

The V call is TRBV6-5, the J call TRBJ2-1; the match to TRBD2 covers 9 bases. The junction had 12 bases not matched to a gene; V was cut back by 6 bases and J by 9 bases. CDR3 length: 15 residues. From germline, CDR1 is MNHEY and CDR2 SVGAGI. The CDR3 here is CASRPSRGGAFEQFF. The CDR3, as DNA: TGTGCCAGCAGGCCTTCTCGCGGGGGGGCCTTTGAGCAGTTCTTC.